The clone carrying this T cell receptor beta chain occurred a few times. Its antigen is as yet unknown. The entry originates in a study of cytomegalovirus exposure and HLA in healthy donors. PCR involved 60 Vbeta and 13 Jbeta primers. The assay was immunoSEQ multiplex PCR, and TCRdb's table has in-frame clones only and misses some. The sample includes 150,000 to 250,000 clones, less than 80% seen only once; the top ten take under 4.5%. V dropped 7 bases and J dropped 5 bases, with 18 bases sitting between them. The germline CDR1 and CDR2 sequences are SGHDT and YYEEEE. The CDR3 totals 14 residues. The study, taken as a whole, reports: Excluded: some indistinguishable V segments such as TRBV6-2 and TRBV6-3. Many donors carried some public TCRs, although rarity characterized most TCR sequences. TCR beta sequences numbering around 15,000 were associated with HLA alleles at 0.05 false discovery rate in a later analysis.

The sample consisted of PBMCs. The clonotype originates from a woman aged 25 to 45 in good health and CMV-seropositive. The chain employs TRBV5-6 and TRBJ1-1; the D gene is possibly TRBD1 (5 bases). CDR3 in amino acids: CASAQVGEGTEAFF. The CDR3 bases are TGTGCCAGCGCCCAGGTAGGGGAGGGAACTGAAGCTTTCTTT.